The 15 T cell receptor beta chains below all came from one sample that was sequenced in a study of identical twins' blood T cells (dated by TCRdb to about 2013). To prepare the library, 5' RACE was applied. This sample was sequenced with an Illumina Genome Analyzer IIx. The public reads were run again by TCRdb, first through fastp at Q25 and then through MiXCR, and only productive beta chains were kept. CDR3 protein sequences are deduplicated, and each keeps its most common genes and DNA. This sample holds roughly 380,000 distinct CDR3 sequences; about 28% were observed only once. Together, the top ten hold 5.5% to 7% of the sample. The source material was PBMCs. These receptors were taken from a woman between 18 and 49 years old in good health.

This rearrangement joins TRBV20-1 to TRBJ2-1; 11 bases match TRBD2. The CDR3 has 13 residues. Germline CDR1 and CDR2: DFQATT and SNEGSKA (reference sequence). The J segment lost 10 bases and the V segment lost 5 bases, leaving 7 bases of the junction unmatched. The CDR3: CSARHSGRGEQFF. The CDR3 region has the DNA TGCAGTGCTCGACATAGCGGGAGGGGCGAGCAGTTCTTC.

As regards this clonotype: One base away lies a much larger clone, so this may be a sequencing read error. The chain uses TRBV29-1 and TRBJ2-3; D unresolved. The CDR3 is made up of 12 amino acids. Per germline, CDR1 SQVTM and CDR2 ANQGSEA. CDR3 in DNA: TGCAGCGTTGAACCGGGCACAGATGCGCAGTATTTT. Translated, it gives CSVEPGTDAQYF.

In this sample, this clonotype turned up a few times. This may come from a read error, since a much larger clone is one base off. The CDR3 DNA reads TGCAGTGCTACCATGACAACTAACTATGGCCACACCTTC. This translates into CSATMTTNYGHTF. This sequence joins TRBV20-1 and TRBJ1-2; no clear D gene. The germline V gene has CDR1 DFQATT and CDR2 SNEGSKA (reference sequence). This CDR3 spans 13 amino acids.

The CDR3 DNA reads as TGTGCCAGCAGCCCAGTACAGAGGAACAAAAACATTCAGTACTTC. Its protein is CASSPVQRNKNIQYF. V is TRBV7-9 and J is TRBJ2-4; D gene unclear. Germline V gene sequence: CDR1 SEHNR, CDR2 FQNEAQ (reference sequence). Trimming took off 5 bases at V and 3 bases at J, with 14 bases between the two ends. The CDR3 covers 15 residues. Complete variable domain (other parts from reference TRBV7-9 and TRBJ2-4): DTGVSQNPRHKITKRGQNVTFRCDPISEHNRLYWYRQTLGQGPEFLTYFQNEAQLEKSRLLSDRFSAERPKGSFSTLEIQRTEQGDSAMYLCASSPVQRNKNIQYFGAGTRLSVL.

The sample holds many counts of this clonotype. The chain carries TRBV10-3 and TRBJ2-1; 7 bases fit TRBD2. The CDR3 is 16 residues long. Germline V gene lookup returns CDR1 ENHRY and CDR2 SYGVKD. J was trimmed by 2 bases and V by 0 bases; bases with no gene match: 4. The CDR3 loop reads CAISESASGTYNEQFF. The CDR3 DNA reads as TGTGCCATCAGTGAGTCGGCTAGCGGCACCTACAATGAGCAGTTCTTC.

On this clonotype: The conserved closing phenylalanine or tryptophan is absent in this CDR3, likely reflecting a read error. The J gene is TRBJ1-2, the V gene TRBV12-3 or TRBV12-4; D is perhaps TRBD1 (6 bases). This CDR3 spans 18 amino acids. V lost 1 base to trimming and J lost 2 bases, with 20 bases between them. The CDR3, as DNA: TGTGCCAGCAGTTTAGAATTCTGGGGGCCCAGTGAGAACTATGGCTACACCCTC. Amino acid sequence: CASSLEFWGPSENYGYTL.

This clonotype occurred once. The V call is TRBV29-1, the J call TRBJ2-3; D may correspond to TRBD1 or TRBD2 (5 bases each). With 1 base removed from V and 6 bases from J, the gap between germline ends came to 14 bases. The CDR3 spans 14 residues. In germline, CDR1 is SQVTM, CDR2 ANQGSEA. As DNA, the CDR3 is TGCAGCGTTGAAGTCGCCGGGGCCACCGATACGCAGTATTTT. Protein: CSVEVAGATDTQYF.

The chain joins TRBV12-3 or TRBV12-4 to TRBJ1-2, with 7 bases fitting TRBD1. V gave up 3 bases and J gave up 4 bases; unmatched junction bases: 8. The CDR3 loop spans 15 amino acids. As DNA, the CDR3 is TGTGCCAGCAGTTTCACAGGGGCGGTCGGCTATGGCTACACCTTC. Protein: CASSFTGAVGYGYTF.

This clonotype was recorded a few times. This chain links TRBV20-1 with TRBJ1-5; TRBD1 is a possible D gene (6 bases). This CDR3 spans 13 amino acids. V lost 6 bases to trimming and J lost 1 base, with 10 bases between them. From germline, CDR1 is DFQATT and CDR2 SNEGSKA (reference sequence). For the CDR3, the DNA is TGCAGTGCCCGGGACAACAGCAATCAGCCCCAGCATTTT. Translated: CSARDNSNQPQHF.

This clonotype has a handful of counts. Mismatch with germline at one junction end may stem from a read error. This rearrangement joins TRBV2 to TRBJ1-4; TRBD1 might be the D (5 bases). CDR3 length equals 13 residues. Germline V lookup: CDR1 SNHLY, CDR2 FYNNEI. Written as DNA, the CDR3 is TGTGCCAGCAGCAGGGTAGCTGCCGAAAAACTGGTTTTT. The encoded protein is CASSRVAAEKLVF. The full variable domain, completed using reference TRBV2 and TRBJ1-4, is EPEVTQTPSHQVTQMGQEVILRCVPISNHLYFYWYRQILGQKVEFLVSFYNNEISEKSEIFDDQFSVERPDGSNFTLKIRSTKLEDSAMYFCASSRVAAEKLVFGSGTQLSVL.

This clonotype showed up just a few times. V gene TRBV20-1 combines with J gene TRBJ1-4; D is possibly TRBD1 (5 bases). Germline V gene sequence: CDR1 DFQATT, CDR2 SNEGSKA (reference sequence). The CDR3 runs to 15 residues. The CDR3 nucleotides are TGCAGCGCCCGGAGGGGTTCCGGGGGGAATGAAAAACTGTTTTTT. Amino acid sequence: CSARRGSGGNEKLFF.

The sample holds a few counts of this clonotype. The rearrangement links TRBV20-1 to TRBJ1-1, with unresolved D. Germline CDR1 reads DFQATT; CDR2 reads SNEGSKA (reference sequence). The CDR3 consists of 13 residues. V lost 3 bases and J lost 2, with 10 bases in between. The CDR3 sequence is CSARVSSNTEAFF. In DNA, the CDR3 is TGCAGTGCTAGGGTAAGCAGCAACACTGAAGCTTTCTTT.

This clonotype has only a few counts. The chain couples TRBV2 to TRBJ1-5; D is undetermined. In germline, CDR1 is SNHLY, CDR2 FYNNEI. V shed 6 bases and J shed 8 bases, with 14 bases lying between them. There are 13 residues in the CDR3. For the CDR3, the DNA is TGTGCCAGCAGCCAACTCCTATGGGAGCCCCAGCATTTT. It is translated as CASSQLLWEPQHF. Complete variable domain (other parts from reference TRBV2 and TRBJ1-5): EPEVTQTPSHQVTQMGQEVILRCVPISNHLYFYWYRQILGQKVEFLVSFYNNEISEKSEIFDDQFSVERPDGSNFTLKIRSTKLEDSAMYFCASSQLLWEPQHFGDGTRLSIL.

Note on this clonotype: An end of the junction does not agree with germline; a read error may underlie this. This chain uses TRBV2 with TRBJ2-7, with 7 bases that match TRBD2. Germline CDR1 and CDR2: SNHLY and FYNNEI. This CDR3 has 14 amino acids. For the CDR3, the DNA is TGTGCCAGCAGTGAGAATCGGGGGGACCCTGGGTTGGACTTC. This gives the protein CASSENRGDPGLDF. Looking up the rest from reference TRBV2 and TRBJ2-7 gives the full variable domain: EPEVTQTPSHQVTQMGQEVILRCVPISNHLYFYWYRQILGQKVEFLVSFYNNEISEKSEIFDDQFSVERPDGSNFTLKIRSTKLEDSAMYFCASSENRGDPGLDFGPGTRLTVT.

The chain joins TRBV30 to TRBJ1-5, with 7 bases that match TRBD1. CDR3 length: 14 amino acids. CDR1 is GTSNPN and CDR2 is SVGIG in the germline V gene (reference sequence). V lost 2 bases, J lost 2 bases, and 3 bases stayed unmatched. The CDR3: CAWSPGQGNQPQHF. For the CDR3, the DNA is TGTGCCTGGAGTCCTGGACAGGGCAATCAGCCCCAGCATTTT.